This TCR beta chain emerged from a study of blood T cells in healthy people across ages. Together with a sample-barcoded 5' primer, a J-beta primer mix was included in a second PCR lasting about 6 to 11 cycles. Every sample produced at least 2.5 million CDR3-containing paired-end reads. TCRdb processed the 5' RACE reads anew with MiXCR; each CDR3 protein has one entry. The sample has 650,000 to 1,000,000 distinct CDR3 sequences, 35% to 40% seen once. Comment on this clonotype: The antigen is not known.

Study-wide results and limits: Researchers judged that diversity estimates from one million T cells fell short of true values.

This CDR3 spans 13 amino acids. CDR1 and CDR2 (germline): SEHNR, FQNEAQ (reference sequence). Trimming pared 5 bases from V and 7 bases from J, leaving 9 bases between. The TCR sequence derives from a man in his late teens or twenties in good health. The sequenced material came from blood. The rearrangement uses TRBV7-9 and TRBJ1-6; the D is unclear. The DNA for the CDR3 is TGTGCCAGCAGCCCTCCCCAAAATTCACCCCTCCACTTT. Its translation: CASSPPQNSPLHF.